This paragraph reports one T cell receptor beta chain. Its antigen is unidentified. The data stem from a study of CD8+ T cells in alopecia areata. V gave up 0 bases and J gave up 5 bases; unmatched junction bases: 8. CDR1 SGHNT and CDR2 YYREEE come from the germline V gene (reference sequence). There are 16 residues in the CDR3. Treatment in this sample: oral pan-JAK inhibitor, 5-10 mg twice daily. Reverse transcription of extracted RNA yielded cDNA, which provided the sequencing template. Method: immunoSEQ multiplex PCR; TCRdb's copy keeps in-frame clones and lacks some. This table holds roughly 200,000 clones, roughly 44% found once. Study observations and caveats: Higher clonality was seen in lesional scalp than in normal scalp, especially in alopecia totalis/universalis. Among the 100 top clones, expanded CD8+ clones, like scalp clonality, were significantly decreased by tofacitinib.

This receptor was taken from a human donor with alopecia areata. This rearrangement joins TRBV5-4 to TRBJ2-3; 8 nucleotides agree with TRBD2. Here the sequenced sample was CD4+ T cells sorted from blood, taken around week 37, from a patient treated with tofacitinib. CDR3: CASSLAPGGLEDTQYF. CDR3 DNA: TGTGCCAGCAGCTTGGCTCCGGGAGGGCTAGAAGATACGCAGTATTTT.